This entry lists 30 T cell receptor beta chains sequenced from one sample in a study of cytotoxic CD8 clonotypes in ibrutinib-treated CLL. TCRdb's table, derived via immunoSEQ multiplex PCR, lists solely in-frame clones and lacks some. The repertoire holds some 200,000 clones, about four fifths seen once, with 11% in the top ten. Sequences were derived from PBMCs, sampled after 12 months of ibrutinib treatment. The source of these receptors is a human donor with chronic lymphocytic leukemia.

The chain has TRBV6-6 and TRBJ1-6; D is perhaps TRBD1 (5 bases). The V and J ends lost 0 bases and 6 bases respectively, with 9 bases between them. The length of the CDR3 is 15 residues. Germline loops: CDR1 MNHNY, CDR2 SVGAGI (reference sequence). The chain's CDR3 is CASSYSQGTNSPLHF. DNA of the CDR3: TGTGCCAGCAGTTACTCCCAGGGAACTAATTCACCCCTCCACTTT.

V is TRBV7-8 and J is TRBJ2-5; D is unclear. V was pared by 2 bases and J by 0 bases, with 10 bases between. CDR1 and CDR2 (germline): SGHVS, FQNEAQ. This CDR3 is built from 15 residues. The CDR3 loop is CASSLRTWYQETQYF. As DNA, the CDR3 is TGTGCCAGCAGCTTACGGACCTGGTACCAAGAGACCCAGTACTTC.

The gene calls are TRBV6-5 and TRBJ1-4, with D possibly being TRBD1 (5 bases). Trimming left V 6 bases short and J 8 bases short, with 16 bases between. Germline CDR1 is MNHEY and CDR2 is SVGAGI. The CDR3 has 14 residues. The CDR3 nucleotides read TGTGCCAGCAGCGGCCGTGGGGCTAGCGAAAAACTGTTTTTT. As protein: CASSGRGASEKLFF.

The V gene is TRBV7-8, the J gene TRBJ2-4; D is possibly TRBD2 (6 bases). CDR3 size: 12 residues. Germline V gene data show CDR1 as SGHVS and CDR2 as FQNEAQ. Trimming left V 1 base short and J 13 bases short, with 11 bases between. CDR3 DNA sequence: TGTGCCAGCAGCTTAGGGGCGGGACGCCAGTACTTC. Encoded protein: CASSLGAGRQYF.

The chain uses TRBV28 and TRBJ2-1; 10 nucleotides match TRBD2. Germline-derived CDR1 and CDR2 are MDHEN and SYDVKM. There are 15 residues in the CDR3. J gave up 9 bases and V 1 base, and 6 bases lay outside the gene matches. CDR3 amino acids: CASSLYTSGKAEQFF. The CDR3 nucleotides read TGTGCCAGCAGTTTATATACTAGCGGGAAGGCTGAGCAGTTCTTC.

The chain links TRBV11-1 to TRBJ2-3; D is uncertain. V shed 3 bases and J shed 2 bases, with 3 bases lying between them. Germline V lookup: CDR1 SGHAT, CDR2 FQDESV (reference sequence). This CDR3 has 12 residues. CDR3 nucleotides: TGTGCCAGCAGCTTGGCCACAGATACGCAGTATTTT. Amino acid sequence: CASSLATDTQYF.

The V gene is TRBV4-1, the J gene TRBJ2-3; TRBD2 aligns across 7 bases. The germline gives CDR1 MGHRA, CDR2 YSYEKL. V gave up 1 base and J gave up 1 base; unmatched junction bases: 8. The CDR3 length is 17 residues. The CDR3 nucleotides read TGCGCCAGCAGCCAAGGAGTTCTTCGGGGGGGCACAGATACGCAGTATTTT. It is translated as CASSQGVLRGGTDTQYF.

This chain uses TRBV13 with TRBJ1-1, with 7 bases fitting TRBD1. CDR1 and CDR2 (germline): PRHDT, FYEKMQ (reference sequence). This CDR3 spans 15 amino acids. V shed 4 bases and J 6 bases; nucleotides not matched to a gene: 11. The CDR3 sequence: CASSSHDRVQAEAFF. CDR3 bases: TGTGCCAGCAGCTCCCACGACAGGGTTCAAGCTGAAGCTTTCTTT.

The genes are TRBV7-8 and TRBJ2-3; 14 nucleotides match TRBD2. The CDR3 is made up of 17 amino acids. From germline, CDR1 is SGHVS and CDR2 FQNEAQ. V lost 3 bases and J lost 3; bases outside the gene matches: 5. For the CDR3, the DNA is TGTGCCAGCAGCTTCTCTGGGACTAGCGGGAGTACAGATACGCAGTATTTT. This sequence encodes CASSFSGTSGSTDTQYF.

The rearrangement joins TRBV7-6 to TRBJ2-7, with 11 bases identical to TRBD2. The CDR3 runs to 15 residues. From germline, CDR1 is SGHVS and CDR2 FNYEAQ. Trimming took 3 bases from V and 5 from J; bases not matched to a gene: 6. The CDR3: CASSFTSGSRDEQYF. The CDR3 DNA reads as TGTGCCAGCAGCTTTACTAGCGGGAGTCGGGACGAGCAGTACTTC.

This chain links TRBV19 with TRBJ2-4, with 9 bases that match TRBD1. The CDR3 sequence is 16 residues long. After removal of 4 bases from V and 7 bases from J, the junction contained 11 bases not matched to a gene. Germline V gene lookup returns CDR1 LNHDA and CDR2 SQIVND (reference sequence). This chain's CDR3 is CASSTGKGQGRNIQYF. DNA for the CDR3: TGTGCCAGTAGTACTGGGAAGGGACAGGGACGGAACATTCAGTACTTC.

The chain is built from TRBV25-1 and TRBJ1-6, with TRBD1 matching over 8 bases. This CDR3 has 15 residues. Germline V gene data show CDR1 as MGHDK and CDR2 as SYGVNS. V lost 7 bases, J lost 8 bases, and 10 bases stayed unmatched. The CDR3 reads CASTENRGAHSPLHF. CDR3 DNA: TGTGCCAGCACCGAAAACAGGGGGGCCCATTCACCCCTCCACTTT.

This clone has more than one count but fewer than ten. The chain has TRBV30 and TRBJ2-5, with 7 bases that match TRBD2. This CDR3 region has 12 residues. Germline V lookup: CDR1 GTSNPN, CDR2 SVGIG (reference sequence). The ends lost 7 bases at V and 2 bases at J; junction bases unmatched: 4. As DNA, the CDR3 is TGTGCCTATGGACTAGGACAAGAGACCCAGTACTTC. As protein: CAYGLGQETQYF.

The rearrangement uses TRBV4-1 and TRBJ2-7; 12 bases map to TRBD2. Germline loops: CDR1 MGHRA, CDR2 YSYEKL. With V trimmed by 4 bases and J by 0 bases, 7 bases remained unmatched. This CDR3 contains 17 residues. CDR3 DNA sequence: TGCGCCAGCAGCCCTCACCGACTAGCGGGAGCCTCCTACGAGCAGTACTTC. Amino acid sequence: CASSPHRLAGASYEQYF.

In this sample, this clone turned up a few times. The chain has TRBV6-1 and TRBJ1-3; 7 nucleotides agree with TRBD1. The CDR3 sequence is 16 residues long. V shed 4 bases, J shed 2 bases, and the junction held 8 bases outside the gene matches. Germline V gene lookup returns CDR1 MNHNS and CDR2 SASEGT. DNA for the CDR3: TGTGCCAGCAGTGCCCTACAGGGGTTGACTGGAAACACCATATATTTT. It encodes CASSALQGLTGNTIYF.

The chain combines TRBV5-1 with TRBJ1-2; D call uncertain. This CDR3 is built from 16 residues. Per the germline V gene, CDR1 is SGHRS and CDR2 is YFSETQ. Trimming pared 0 bases from V and 6 bases from J, leaving 18 bases between. The chain's CDR3 is CASSLAGVIWVNGYTF. The CDR3 region has the DNA TGCGCCAGCAGCTTGGCTGGGGTTATTTGGGTGAATGGCTACACCTTC.

This chain links TRBV6-5 with TRBJ2-7; D may match TRBD1 or TRBD2 (7 bases each). In germline, CDR1 is MNHEY, CDR2 SVGAGI. The V end lost 4 bases, the J end lost 5 bases, and 15 bases lay between the germline ends. The CDR3 has 14 amino acids. The CDR3 DNA sequence: TGTGCCAGCAGTTGGGAGGGGGCGCTTAACGAGCAGTACTTC. Its protein product is CASSWEGALNEQYF.

The J gene is TRBJ2-5, the V gene TRBV11-3, with TRBD1 matching 9 bases. This CDR3 comprises 15 residues. The V gene's germline CDR1 is SGHNT and CDR2 YENEEA. After removal of 5 bases from V and 5 bases from J, the junction contained 9 bases not matched to a gene. CDR3 residues: CASSRTGAAGETQYF. The CDR3 DNA sequence: TGTGCCAGCAGCAGGACAGGGGCCGCCGGGGAGACCCAGTACTTC.

V gene TRBV19 combines with J gene TRBJ1-2; tentatively, D is TRBD1 (5 bases). The length of the CDR3 is 12 residues. V lost 3 bases, J lost 8 bases, and 10 bases lay in between. Germline CDR1 reads LNHDA; CDR2 reads SQIVND (reference sequence). The CDR3 is CASSIWGGGYTF. CDR3 DNA sequence: TGTGCCAGTAGTATTTGGGGCGGCGGCTACACCTTC. The variable domain in full, completed from reference TRBV19 and TRBJ1-2, reads DGGITQSPKYLFRKEGQNVTLSCEQNLNHDAMYWYRQDPGQGLRLIYYSQIVNDFQKGDIAEGYSVSREKKESFPLTVTSAQKNPTAFYLCASSIWGGGYTFGSGTRLTVV.

This chain connects TRBV6-1 to TRBJ2-7; D not resolved. Germline V gene sequence: CDR1 MNHNS, CDR2 SASEGT. The CDR3 consists of 15 residues. Trimming stripped 5 bases from V and 2 bases from J, with 16 bases between. The CDR3 bases are TGTGCCAGCAGTATCAACAGCCGTAGTACCTACGAGCAGTACTTC. Its protein is CASSINSRSTYEQYF.

V usage is TRBV5-8 and J usage is TRBJ1-2, with D uncertain. The ends were cut back, 2 bases at V and 4 bases at J, with 15 bases in the middle. CDR3 length equals 15 residues. CDR1 SGHTS and CDR2 YDEGEE come from the germline V gene. CDR3 nucleotide sequence: TGTGCCAGCAGCTTAAGCCGTAGTGAGAGCTATGGCTACACCTTC. Translating it yields CASSLSRSESYGYTF.

In this sample, this clone turned up a few times. The chain combines TRBV27 with TRBJ2-7; D might be TRBD1 or TRBD2, each matching 5 bases. V lost 10 bases, J lost 4 bases, and 17 bases lay in between. The CDR3 spans 13 residues. Germline CDR1 MNHEY, CDR2 SMNVEV (reference sequence). The CDR3 protein is CATGPGRTYEQYF. CDR3 bases: TGTGCCACCGGTCCAGGGAGAACATACGAGCAGTACTTC.

This clone was seen more than once but under ten times. The chain uses TRBV7-3 and TRBJ1-1; unclear D gene. Per germline, CDR1 SGHTA and CDR2 FQGTGA. The CDR3 length is 11 residues. Trimming removed 7 bases from V and 2 bases from J, with 5 bases in between. The CDR3: CASNDNTEAFF. The CDR3 nucleotides are TGTGCCAGCAATGACAACACTGAAGCTTTCTTT.

The table lists this clone with a count of one. The junction differs from germline at one of its ends, possibly a read error. The chain carries TRBV7-7 and TRBJ2-5; 10 nucleotides line up with TRBD2. CDR3 length: 14 residues. CDR1 is SSHAT, CDR2 FNYEAQ, per germline (reference sequence). The CDR3 loop reads CASSGSGGRETQYF. The CDR3 DNA sequence: TGTGCTAGCAGCGGTAGCGGGGGGAGAGAGACCCAGTACTTC.

This chain connects TRBV4-2 to TRBJ1-5; tentative D call: TRBD1 (5 bases). Germline values: CDR1 LGHNA, CDR2 YNFKEQ. Trimming took off 4 bases at V and 5 bases at J, with 12 bases between the two ends. This CDR3 contains 14 residues. CDR3 region: CASSPLSGDQPQHF. CDR3 in DNA: TGTGCCAGCAGCCCCCTTTCGGGGGATCAGCCCCAGCATTTT.

This clone appeared a few times. The chain carries TRBV6-5 and TRBJ1-1; D not certain. CDR1 and CDR2 from the germline V gene are MNHEY and SVGAGI. The CDR3 covers 14 residues. Trimming removed 5 bases at V and 3 bases at J, with 13 bases between. In DNA form, the CDR3 reads TGTGCCAGCAGTCAAGGAGTTCTACACACTGAAGCTTTCTTT. Residues: CASSQGVLHTEAFF.

In this sample, this clone turned up a few times. The CDR3 nucleotides are TGCGCCAGCTCTGCTTGGGGGACTGGCTCCTACGAGCAGTACTTC. As protein: CASSAWGTGSYEQYF. The chain employs TRBV5-1 and TRBJ2-7, with D tentatively TRBD2 (6 bases). The CDR3 extends over 15 amino acids. From germline, CDR1 is SGHRS and CDR2 YFSETQ. V gave up 7 bases and J gave up 0 bases, with 17 bases separating them.

This rearrangement joins TRBV11-2 to TRBJ2-7; the D gene is possibly TRBD2 (5 bases). The CDR3 sequence is 14 residues long. Trimming removed 0 bases from V and 6 bases from J, with 12 bases in between. The germline CDR1 and CDR2 sequences are SGHAT and FQNNGV. DNA for the CDR3: TGTGCCAGCAGCTTAGATCGCGGGTTAGTCGAGCAGTACTTC. This encodes CASSLDRGLVEQYF.

The chain couples TRBV11-3 to TRBJ2-7, with D unclear. With 5 bases removed from V and 5 bases from J, the gap between germline ends came to 16 bases. Germline-derived CDR1 and CDR2 are SGHNT and YENEEA. This CDR3 is built from 14 residues. Written as DNA, the CDR3 is TGTGCCAGCAGCCAGGCCCCTAGTGCGGACGAGCAGTACTTC. Its protein is CASSQAPSADEQYF.

The chain employs TRBV7-8 and TRBJ2-3; possibly TRBD2 for D (6 bases). Germline loops: CDR1 SGHVS, CDR2 FQNEAQ. Trimming left V 5 bases short and J 4 bases short, with 22 bases between. The CDR3 is 17 residues long. DNA for the CDR3: TGTGCCAGCAGCCGAGGGAGGCTGGAAGGTCAGGCAGATACGCAGTATTTT. Amino acids: CASSRGRLEGQADTQYF.